This T cell receptor (beta chain) was documented in a study of blood T cell repertoires in COVID-19. On the study more broadly: Sources were T cells, B-cell-depleted T cells, or PBMCs; the material itself was cDNA or gDNA.

Authors' processing steps: Cell counts per sample came from amplifying reference gene primers. Sequencing used immunoSEQ multiplex PCR; TCRdb keeps in-frame clones, though not all of them. The V and J calls and clone size come from that table; D and trimming were worked out from the DNA. In the table there are some 40,000 clones, roughly four fifths of which are singletons. Germline-derived CDR1 and CDR2 are LGHNA and YSLEER. V was trimmed by 0 bases and J by 7 bases, leaving 15 bases between them. The CDR3 runs to 16 residues. The sample consisted of peripheral blood. The chain links TRBV4-3 to TRBJ1-4; the D gene is possibly TRBD1 (6 bases). This clonotype was obtained from an elderly woman with acute or convalescent COVID-19. In DNA form, the CDR3 reads TGCGCCAGCAGCCAAGACATCGGGACACCAATTGAAAAACTGTTTTTT. Translated: CASSQDIGTPIEKLFF.